A single sample gave rise to the 30 T cell receptor beta chains below, sequenced in a study of shared T cell receptors in the human thymus. Sequenced by immunoSEQ multiplex PCR; TCRdb stores in-frame clones only, minus some. The sample has some 640,000 clones, approximately 89% seen once. This sample also appeared in a second study, on human thymus T cells.

Sequencing was done on a sample of thymocytes. The origin of the receptors is a boy younger than two with a congenital heart defect.

Points on this clone: At one end, the junction sequence differs from germline, possibly due to a read error. The chain has TRBV28 and TRBJ2-7; 11 bases map to TRBD1. The germline CDR1 and CDR2 sequences are MDHEN and SYDVKM. The CDR3 extends over 12 amino acids. The CDR3 loop is CASSYHGQGAAF. As DNA, the CDR3 is TGTGCCAGCAGTTACCACGGACAGGGGGCGGCCTTC.

The chain combines TRBV5-1 with TRBJ2-3, with 7 bases that match TRBD1. The length of the CDR3 is 14 residues. Trimming cost V 1 base and J 5 bases; bases outside gene matches: 4. Looked up from germline, CDR1 is SGHRS and CDR2 is YFSETQ. The chain's CDR3 is CASSLKQGKDTQYF. Here the CDR3 DNA reads TGCGCCAGCAGCTTGAAACAGGGGAAAGATACGCAGTATTTT.

V gene TRBV7-6 combines with J gene TRBJ2-1, with a tentative D call TRBD2 (5 bases). Trimming stripped 2 bases from V and 1 base from J, with 18 bases between. Germline V gives CDR1 SGHVS, CDR2 FNYEAQ. The length of the CDR3 is 18 residues. CDR3 DNA sequence: TGTGCCAGCAGCTTAAACGGTCGAGCGGCCCCTTCCTACAATGAGCAGTTCTTC. Amino acid sequence: CASSLNGRAAPSYNEQFF.

The chain is built from TRBV5-1 and TRBJ2-5; 12 nucleotides line up with TRBD2. The J segment lost 4 bases and the V segment lost 1 base, leaving 5 bases of the junction unmatched. CDR3 size: 16 residues. CDR1 is SGHRS, CDR2 YFSETQ, per germline. CDR3 loop: CASSLTLAGGGETQYF. The CDR3 coding sequence is TGCGCCAGCAGCTTGACACTAGCGGGAGGCGGAGAGACCCAGTACTTC.

The chain is built from TRBV19 and TRBJ2-7; D ambiguous. Germline V gene data show CDR1 as LNHDA and CDR2 as SQIVND (reference sequence). This CDR3 has 14 amino acids. V shed 6 bases and J shed 0 bases, with 12 bases lying between them. The CDR3 is CASRRNLGSYEQYF. The CDR3 bases are TGTGCCAGTAGGCGTAATCTCGGCTCCTACGAGCAGTACTTC. The whole variable domain, filled in from reference TRBV19 and TRBJ2-7, reads DGGITQSPKYLFRKEGQNVTLSCEQNLNHDAMYWYRQDPGQGLRLIYYSQIVNDFQKGDIAEGYSVSREKKESFPLTVTSAQKNPTAFYLCASRRNLGSYEQYFGPGTRLTVT.

This chain uses TRBV5-1 with TRBJ2-7, with a weak D call TRBD2 (7 bases). Germline-derived CDR1 and CDR2 are SGHRS and YFSETQ. V lost 4 bases to trimming and J lost 3 bases, with 17 bases between them. The CDR3 consists of 15 residues. The CDR3, as DNA: TGCGCCAGCAGCCTGAGAACAGGGAGGGACTACGAGCAGTACTTC. Residues: CASSLRTGRDYEQYF. Filled out from reference TRBV5-1 and TRBJ2-7, the complete variable domain reads KAGVTQTPRYLIKTRGQQVTLSCSPISGHRSVSWYQQTPGQGLQFLFEYFSETQRNKGNFPGRFSGRQFSNSRSEMNVSTLELGDSALYLCASSLRTGRDYEQYFGPGTRLTVT.

The CDR3 coding sequence is TGTGCCAGCAGCCCAACGACTGGATCCTACGAGCAGTACTTC. Encoded protein: CASSPTTGSYEQYF. The chain uses TRBV7-3 and TRBJ2-7; D gene ambiguous. Trimming shortened V by 5 bases and J by 1 base, and 12 bases separated the two germline ends. The CDR3 is made up of 14 amino acids. The germline V gene has CDR1 SGHTA and CDR2 FQGTGA.

J is TRBJ2-1 and V is TRBV6-4; a possible D gene is TRBD1 (6 bases). Germline assignment: CDR1 MRHNA and CDR2 SNTAGT. The CDR3 runs to 13 residues. Trimming stripped 3 bases from V and 6 bases from J, with 9 bases between. The CDR3 coding sequence is TGTGCCAGCAGTGAACGAGGGGGCAATGAGCAGTTCTTC. Protein product: CASSERGGNEQFF.

J is TRBJ2-2 and V is TRBV5-3; 8 bases agree with TRBD2. TRBV5-3 falls under the ORF class, with uncertain function. After removal of 0 bases from V and 4 bases from J, the junction contained 5 bases not matched to a gene. The length of the CDR3 is 16 residues. The CDR3 region has the DNA TGTGCCAGAAGCTTGGGGGCGGGACTAGGCACCGGGGAGCTGTTTTTT. Its translation is CARSLGAGLGTGELFF.

The chain carries TRBV15 and TRBJ2-3, with 13 bases that match TRBD2. Germline CDR1 is LNHNV and CDR2 is YYDKDF (reference sequence). This CDR3 region has 15 residues. The V gene end was trimmed by 6 bases and the J gene end by 2 bases; junction bases not matched to a gene: 2. The CDR3 nucleotides read TGTGCCACCAGGGGGACTAGCGGGATCACAGATACGCAGTATTTT. Translated: CATRGTSGITDTQYF. Drawing the rest from reference TRBV15 and TRBJ2-3, the complete variable domain is DAMVIQNPRYQVTQFGKPVTLSCSQTLNHNVMYWYQQKSSQAPKLLFHYYDKDFNNEADTPDNFQSRRPNTSFCFLDIRSPGLGDTAMYLCATRGTSGITDTQYFGPGTRLTVL.

This sequence joins TRBV11-2 and TRBJ2-7; TRBD2 aligns across 11 bases. The CDR3 has 16 residues. V trimming: 0 bases; J trimming: 5 bases; junction bases outside the gene matches: 6. Germline CDR1 and CDR2: SGHAT and FQNNGV. For the CDR3, the DNA is TGTGCCAGCAGCTTAGAGTCGACTAGCGGGATTCACGAGCAGTACTTC. Protein product: CASSLESTSGIHEQYF. Variable domain in full (rest from reference TRBV11-2 and TRBJ2-7): EAGVAQSPRYKIIEKRQSVAFWCNPISGHATLYWYQQILGQGPKLLIQFQNNGVVDDSQLPKDRFSAERLKGVDSTLKIQPAKLEDSAVYLCASSLESTSGIHEQYFGPGTRLTVT.

In this sample, this clone turned up once. The chain is built from TRBV7-9 and TRBJ1-6, with TRBD1 as a possible D gene (5 bases). Deletions cut 2 bases from V and 14 bases from J, with 7 bases between. The germline V gene encodes CDR1 SEHNR and CDR2 FQNEAQ (reference sequence). The CDR3 spans 11 residues. CDR3 residues: CASSLSGALHF. CDR3 bases: TGTGCCAGCAGCTTATCGGGGGCCCTCCACTTT.

The J gene is TRBJ2-4, the V gene TRBV6-5, with TRBD1 identical over 8 bases. Germline CDR1 is MNHEY and CDR2 is SVGAGI. This CDR3 is 16 amino acids long. Trimming at V came to 0 bases and at J to 7 bases, leaving 8 bases not matched to a gene. The CDR3 here is CASSYSGRQGWNIQYF. Here the CDR3 DNA reads TGTGCCAGCAGTTACTCGGGGCGACAGGGGTGGAACATTCAGTACTTC.

The chain combines TRBV10-3 with TRBJ1-1; no definite D call. The CDR3 sequence is 14 residues long. V gave up 0 bases and J gave up 6 bases, with 11 bases separating them. Germline CDR1 ENHRY, CDR2 SYGVKD. The CDR3: CAISESTQVPEAFF. The CDR3 nucleotides are TGTGCCATCAGTGAGTCGACCCAGGTCCCTGAAGCTTTCTTT.

V gene TRBV6-1 combines with J gene TRBJ1-5; 8 nucleotides line up with TRBD1. CDR1 MNHNS and CDR2 SASEGT come from the germline V gene. The CDR3 covers 13 residues. Losses at the gene ends were 8 bases for V and 7 bases for J; bases not matched to a gene: 7. In DNA, the CDR3 is TGTGCCAGCGAGGACAGGGTCAGCCAGCCCCAGCATTTT. Encoded protein: CASEDRVSQPQHF.

The V and J genes are TRBV15 and TRBJ2-3, with 9 bases identical to TRBD2. The germline CDR1 and CDR2 sequences are LNHNV and YYDKDF (reference sequence). This CDR3 is 14 amino acids long. The ends lost 6 bases at V and 4 bases at J; junction bases unmatched: 5. The CDR3 protein is CATRTSGSPDTQYF. In DNA, the CDR3 is TGTGCCACCAGGACTAGCGGAAGTCCAGATACGCAGTATTTT.

V and J are TRBV28 and TRBJ2-5; 8 nucleotides match TRBD1. From germline, CDR1 is MDHEN and CDR2 SYDVKM. V lost 4 bases and J lost 5; bases outside the gene matches: 9. This CDR3 has 15 amino acids. Here the CDR3 reads CASSWTGPDWETQYF. CDR3 nucleotide sequence: TGTGCCAGCAGTTGGACAGGGCCCGACTGGGAGACCCAGTACTTC.

The CDR3 sequence is CATSRDRAAGGETQYF. DNA of the CDR3: TGTGCCACCAGCAGAGATCGGGCAGCGGGCGGGGAGACCCAGTACTTC. The J gene is TRBJ2-5, the V gene TRBV15; maybe TRBD2 (6 bases). Per germline, CDR1 LNHNV and CDR2 YYDKDF (reference sequence). Trimming shortened V by 0 bases and J by 5 bases, and 16 bases separated the two germline ends. This CDR3 contains 16 residues.

The chain employs TRBV28 and TRBJ1-4; D is perhaps TRBD1 (6 bases). Germline CDR1 MDHEN, CDR2 SYDVKM. Trimming took 6 bases from V and 8 from J, leaving 10 bases between them. The CDR3 is 12 residues long. The DNA for the CDR3 is TGTGCCAGCAGCCAGGGGAAAGAAAAACTGTTTTTT. Protein product: CASSQGKEKLFF.

The chain carries TRBV15 and TRBJ1-5; TRBD1 agrees at 7 bases. There are 18 residues in the CDR3. V dropped 0 bases and J dropped 7; count of bases not matched to a gene: 15. In germline, CDR1 is LNHNV, CDR2 YYDKDF (reference sequence). DNA of the CDR3: TGTGCCACCAGCAGAGATTGGGAAGGGGGCGCGGGCACGCAGCCCCAGCATTTT. Residues: CATSRDWEGGAGTQPQHF. The full variable domain, its missing parts supplied by reference TRBV15 and TRBJ1-5, is DAMVIQNPRYQVTQFGKPVTLSCSQTLNHNVMYWYQQKSSQAPKLLFHYYDKDFNNEADTPDNFQSRRPNTSFCFLDIRSPGLGDTAMYLCATSRDWEGGAGTQPQHFGDGTRLSIL.

The genes are TRBV10-2 and TRBJ2-7; D may be TRBD1 (5 bases). CDR1 and CDR2 from the germline V gene are WSHSY and SAAADI. The CDR3 contains 13 residues. Between the trimmed V and J ends, which lost 2 bases and 3 bases, there was a span of 8 bases. In DNA, the CDR3 is TGCGCCAGCAGTGAGGACAGTTTCTACGAGCAGTACTTC. It translates to CASSEDSFYEQYF.

This sequence joins TRBV19 and TRBJ2-2; 14 bases match TRBD2. The V and J ends lost 9 bases and 3 bases, in that order; junction bases with no gene match: 9. This CDR3 spans 17 amino acids. Germline V CDR1 and CDR2: LNHDA, SQIVND (reference sequence). The CDR3 spells CASKTSGRALDTGELFF. CDR3 nucleotides: TGTGCCAGCAAGACTAGCGGGAGGGCCCTGGACACCGGGGAGCTGTTTTTT.

This sequence joins TRBV28 and TRBJ2-7; no reliable D call. Trimming took off 2 bases at V and 3 bases at J, with 8 bases between the two ends. The CDR3 loop spans 13 amino acids. Germline CDR1 reads MDHEN; CDR2 reads SYDVKM. The CDR3: CASSLIPGYEQYF. CDR3 sequence (DNA): TGTGCCAGCAGTTTAATCCCGGGCTACGAGCAGTACTTC.

This sequence joins TRBV19 and TRBJ2-1, with 12 nucleotides matching TRBD2. This CDR3 contains 20 residues. Germline V gene data show CDR1 as LNHDA and CDR2 as SQIVND (reference sequence). V was pared by 3 bases and J by 4 bases, with 16 bases of the junction left unmatched. CDR3 amino acids: CASSIGSGTSGPRSYNEQFF. CDR3 bases: TGTGCCAGTAGTATTGGGTCTGGGACTAGCGGGCCAAGGTCTTACAATGAGCAGTTCTTC.

V is TRBV7-9 and J is TRBJ2-1, with TRBD2 matching over 10 bases. CDR1 is SEHNR, CDR2 FQNEAQ, per germline (reference sequence). The V and J ends lost 5 bases and 0 bases, in that order; junction bases with no gene match: 7. CDR3 length equals 17 residues. The CDR3 DNA is TGTGCCAGCAGCCTAACTAGCGGGATTAGCTCCTACAATGAGCAGTTCTTC. Translation: CASSLTSGISSYNEQFF. The complete variable domain, with remaining parts taken from reference TRBV7-9 and TRBJ2-1, reads DTGVSQNPRHKITKRGQNVTFRCDPISEHNRLYWYRQTLGQGPEFLTYFQNEAQLEKSRLLSDRFSAERPKGSFSTLEIQRTEQGDSAMYLCASSLTSGISSYNEQFFGPGTRLTVL.

The chain is built from TRBV6-6 and TRBJ1-6; D gene uncertain. Germline V gene sequence: CDR1 MNHNY, CDR2 SVGAGI (reference sequence). Trimming took 5 bases from V and 3 from J, leaving 14 bases between them. The CDR3 runs 16 residues. The CDR3 region is CASSAGRWDYNSPLHF. The CDR3 nucleotides are TGTGCCAGCAGTGCGGGCAGGTGGGACTATAATTCACCCCTCCACTTT.

The chain's CDR3 is CAWTPIGTDFFYEQYF. The CDR3 nucleotides read TGTGCCTGGACCCCGATTGGGACAGATTTTTTCTACGAGCAGTACTTC. This chain joins TRBV30 and TRBJ2-7; TRBD1 matches 7 bases. The germline V gene encodes CDR1 GTSNPN and CDR2 SVGIG (reference sequence). CDR3 length: 16 residues. V lost 4 bases and J lost 3; bases outside the gene matches: 15.

This clone has only a few counts. Compared with germline, one end of the junction differs, possibly owing to a read error. The chain carries TRBV5-4 and TRBJ1-1, with TRBD1 matching over 7 bases. Germline loops: CDR1 SGHNT, CDR2 YYREEE (reference sequence). The CDR3 spans 14 residues. The CDR3 DNA sequence: TGTGCCAGCAGTTTGGGACAGTTAGGCACTGAAGCTTTCTTT. Translation gives CASSLGQLGTEAFF.

V is TRBV28 and J is TRBJ1-5; D unresolved. The CDR3 has 14 residues. The V and J ends lost 1 base and 2 bases respectively, with 6 bases between them. Germline V gives CDR1 MDHEN, CDR2 SYDVKM. The CDR3 protein is CASSLFRGNQPQHF. DNA of the CDR3: TGTGCCAGCAGTTTATTTCGGGGCAATCAGCCCCAGCATTTT.

The chain uses TRBV27 and TRBJ1-1; TRBD1 might be the D (6 bases). The CDR3 is 14 amino acids. Germline V gives CDR1 MNHEY, CDR2 SMNVEV (reference sequence). V lost 4 bases and J 4 bases, leaving 13 bases between the germline ends. CDR3 protein: CASSYRARTTEAFF. CDR3 DNA sequence: TGTGCCAGCAGTTACAGGGCGCGTACCACTGAAGCTTTCTTT.